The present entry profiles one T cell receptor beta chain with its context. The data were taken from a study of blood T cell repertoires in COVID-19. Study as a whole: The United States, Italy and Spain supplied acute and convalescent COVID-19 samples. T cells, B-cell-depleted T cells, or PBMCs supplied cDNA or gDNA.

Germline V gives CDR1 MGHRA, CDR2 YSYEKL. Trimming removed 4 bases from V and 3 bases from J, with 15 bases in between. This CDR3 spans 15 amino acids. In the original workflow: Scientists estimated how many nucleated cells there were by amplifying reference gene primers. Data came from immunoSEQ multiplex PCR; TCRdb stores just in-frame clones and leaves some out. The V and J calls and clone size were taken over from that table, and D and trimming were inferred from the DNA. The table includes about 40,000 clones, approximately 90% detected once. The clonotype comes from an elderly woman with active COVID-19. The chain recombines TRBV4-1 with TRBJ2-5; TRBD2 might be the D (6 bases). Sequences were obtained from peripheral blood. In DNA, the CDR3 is TGCGCCAGCAGCCCCACATCGGGAGTCGAAGAGACCCAGTACTTC. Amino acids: CASSPTSGVEETQYF.